The 4 T cell receptor beta chains reported below all come from one sample, sequenced in a study of blood T cell repertoires in COVID-19. Sequenced by immunoSEQ multiplex PCR; TCRdb stores in-frame clones only, minus some. The table has a few hundred thousand clones, roughly 84% seen once; the top ten hold less than 2%. Sequencing used peripheral blood. These receptors all stem from a woman aged 40 to 49 who had recovered from COVID-19.

The genes are TRBV4-2 and TRBJ2-2; D not resolved. CDR3 size: 16 residues. Per the germline V gene, CDR1 is LGHNA and CDR2 is YNFKEQ. The V end lost 2 bases, the J end lost 3 bases, and 13 bases lay between the germline ends. The CDR3 bases are TGTGCCAGCAGCCAATCCACATTGTTGTACACCGGGGAGCTGTTTTTT. This encodes CASSQSTLLYTGELFF.

This clone showed up just a few times. This chain uses TRBV5-4 with TRBJ1-2; no firm D call. The CDR3 length is 12 residues. V shed 4 bases and J shed 4 bases, with 8 bases lying between them. The germline V gene encodes CDR1 SGHNT and CDR2 YYREEE (reference sequence). The CDR3 sequence: CASSMDGYGYTF. As DNA, the CDR3 is TGTGCCAGCAGCATGGACGGCTATGGCTACACCTTC. The variable domain in full, completed from reference TRBV5-4 and TRBJ1-2, reads ETGVTQSPTHLIKTRGQQVTLRCSSQSGHNTVSWYQQALGQGPQFIFQYYREEENGRGNFPPRFSGLQFPNYSSELNVNALELDDSALYLCASSMDGYGYTFGSGTRLTVV.

This clone showed up just once. The rearrangement links TRBV27 to TRBJ1-1; the D gene is possibly TRBD1 (5 bases). Per the germline V gene, CDR1 is MNHEY and CDR2 is SMNVEV (reference sequence). V lost 5 bases and J 0 bases, leaving 10 bases between the germline ends. The CDR3 covers 14 residues. The CDR3 spells CASSTLTVNTEAFF. CDR3 nucleotide sequence: TGTGCCAGCAGTACCCTGACAGTGAACACTGAAGCTTTCTTT.

On this clone: One junction end disagrees with the germline gene, perhaps due to a read error. This rearrangement joins TRBV2 to TRBJ2-4; 11 bases map to TRBD1. Germline assignment: CDR1 SNHLY and CDR2 FYNNEI. The CDR3 is made up of 11 amino acids. This CDR3 is CASSGGQGVFF. In DNA form, the CDR3 reads TGTGCCAGCAGTGGGGGACAGGGGGTCTTCTTC.